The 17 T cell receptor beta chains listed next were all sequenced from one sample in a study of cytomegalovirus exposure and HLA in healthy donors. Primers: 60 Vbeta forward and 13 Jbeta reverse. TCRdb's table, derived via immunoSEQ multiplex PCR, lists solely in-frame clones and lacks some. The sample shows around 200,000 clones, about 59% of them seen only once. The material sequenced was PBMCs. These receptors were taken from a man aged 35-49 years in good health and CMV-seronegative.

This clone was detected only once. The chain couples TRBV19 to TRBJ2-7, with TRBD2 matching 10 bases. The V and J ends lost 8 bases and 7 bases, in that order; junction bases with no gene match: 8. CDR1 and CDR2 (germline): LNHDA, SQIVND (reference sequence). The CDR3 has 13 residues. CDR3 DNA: TGTGCCAGTTGCAGCGGGAGGGCCGGGGAGCAGTACTTC. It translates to CASCSGRAGEQYF. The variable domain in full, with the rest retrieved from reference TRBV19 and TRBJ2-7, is DGGITQSPKYLFRKEGQNVTLSCEQNLNHDAMYWYRQDPGQGLRLIYYSQIVNDFQKGDIAEGYSVSREKKESFPLTVTSAQKNPTAFYLCASCSGRAGEQYFGPGTRLTVT.

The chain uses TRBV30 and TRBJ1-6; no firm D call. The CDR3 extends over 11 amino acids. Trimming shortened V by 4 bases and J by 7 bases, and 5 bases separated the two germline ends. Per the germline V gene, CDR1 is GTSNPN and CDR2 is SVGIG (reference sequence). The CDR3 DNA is TGTGCCTGGATGAGGAATTCACCCCTCCACTTT. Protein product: CAWMRNSPLHF.

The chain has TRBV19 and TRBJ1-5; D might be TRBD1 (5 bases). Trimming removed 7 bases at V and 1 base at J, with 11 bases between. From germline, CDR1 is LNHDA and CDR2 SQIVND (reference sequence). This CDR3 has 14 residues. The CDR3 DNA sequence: TGTGCCAGTACCGCAGGGTCGAGCAATCAGCCCCAGCATTTT. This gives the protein CASTAGSSNQPQHF. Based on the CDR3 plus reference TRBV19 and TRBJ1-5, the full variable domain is DGGITQSPKYLFRKEGQNVTLSCEQNLNHDAMYWYRQDPGQGLRLIYYSQIVNDFQKGDIAEGYSVSREKKESFPLTVTSAQKNPTAFYLCASTAGSSNQPQHFGDGTRLSIL.

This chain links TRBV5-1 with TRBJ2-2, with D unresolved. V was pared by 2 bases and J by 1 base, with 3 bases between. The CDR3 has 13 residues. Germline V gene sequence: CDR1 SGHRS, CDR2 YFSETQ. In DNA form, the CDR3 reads TGCGCCAGCAGCTTCCAGAACACCGGGGAGCTGTTTTTT. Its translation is CASSFQNTGELFF.

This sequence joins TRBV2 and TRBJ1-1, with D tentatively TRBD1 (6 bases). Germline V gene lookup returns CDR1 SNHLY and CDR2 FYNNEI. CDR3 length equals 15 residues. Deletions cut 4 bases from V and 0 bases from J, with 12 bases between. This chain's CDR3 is CASSGRTGLNTEAFF. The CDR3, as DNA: TGTGCCAGCAGTGGAAGAACAGGGTTGAACACTGAAGCTTTCTTT.

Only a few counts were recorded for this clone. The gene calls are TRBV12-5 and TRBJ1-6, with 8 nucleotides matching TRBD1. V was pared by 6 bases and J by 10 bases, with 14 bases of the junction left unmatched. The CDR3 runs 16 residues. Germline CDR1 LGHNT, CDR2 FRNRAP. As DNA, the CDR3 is TGTGCTAGTGGGAGGGTGGGCCAGGGGGCAGGATCACCCCTCCACTTT. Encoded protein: CASGRVGQGAGSPLHF.

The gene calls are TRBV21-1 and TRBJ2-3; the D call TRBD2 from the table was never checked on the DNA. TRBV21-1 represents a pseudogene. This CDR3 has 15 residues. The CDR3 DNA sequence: TGTGCCAGCACCAGAGGGCCACTAGCGGGTGATACGCAGTATTTT. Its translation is CASTRGPLAGDTQYF.

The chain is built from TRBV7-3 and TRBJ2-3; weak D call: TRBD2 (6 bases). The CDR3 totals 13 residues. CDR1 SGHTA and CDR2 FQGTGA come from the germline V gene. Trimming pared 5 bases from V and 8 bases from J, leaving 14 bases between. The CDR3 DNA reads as TGTGCCAGCAGCCACCCGTGGGGAGGTACGCAGTATTTT. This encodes CASSHPWGGTQYF.

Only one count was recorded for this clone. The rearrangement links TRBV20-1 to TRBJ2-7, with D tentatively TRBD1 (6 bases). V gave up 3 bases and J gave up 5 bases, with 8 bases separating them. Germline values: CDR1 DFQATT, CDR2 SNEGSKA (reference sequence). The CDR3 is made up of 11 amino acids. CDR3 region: CSARHRDEQYF. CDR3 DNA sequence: TGCAGTGCTAGGCACAGGGACGAGCAGTACTTC.

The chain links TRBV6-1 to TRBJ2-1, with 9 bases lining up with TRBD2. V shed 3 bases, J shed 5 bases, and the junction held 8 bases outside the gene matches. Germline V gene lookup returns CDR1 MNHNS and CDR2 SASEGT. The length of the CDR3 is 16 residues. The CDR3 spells CASSDGSGRGHNEQFF. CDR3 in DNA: TGTGCCAGCAGTGACGGTAGCGGGAGAGGCCACAATGAGCAGTTCTTC.

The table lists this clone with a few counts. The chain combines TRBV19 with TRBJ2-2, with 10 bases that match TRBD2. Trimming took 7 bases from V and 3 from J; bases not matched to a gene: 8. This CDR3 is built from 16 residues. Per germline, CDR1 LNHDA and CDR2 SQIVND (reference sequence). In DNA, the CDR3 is TGTGCCAGTATGGAGCGGGAGGGCCGTTACACCGGGGAGCTGTTTTTT. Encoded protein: CASMEREGRYTGELFF.

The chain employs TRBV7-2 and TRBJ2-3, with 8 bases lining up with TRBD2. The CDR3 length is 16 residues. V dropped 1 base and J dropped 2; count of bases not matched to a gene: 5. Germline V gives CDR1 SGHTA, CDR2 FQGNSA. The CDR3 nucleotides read TGTGCCAGCAGCTTAGACCGGGGGGGTACCACAGATACGCAGTATTTT. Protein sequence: CASSLDRGGTTDTQYF.

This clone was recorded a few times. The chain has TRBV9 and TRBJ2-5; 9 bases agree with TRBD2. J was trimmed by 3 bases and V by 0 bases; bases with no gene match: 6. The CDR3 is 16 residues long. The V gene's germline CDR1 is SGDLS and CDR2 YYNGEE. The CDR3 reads CASSVGVAGGEETQYF. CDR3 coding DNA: TGTGCCAGCAGCGTAGGGGTGGCGGGGGGGGAAGAGACCCAGTACTTC.

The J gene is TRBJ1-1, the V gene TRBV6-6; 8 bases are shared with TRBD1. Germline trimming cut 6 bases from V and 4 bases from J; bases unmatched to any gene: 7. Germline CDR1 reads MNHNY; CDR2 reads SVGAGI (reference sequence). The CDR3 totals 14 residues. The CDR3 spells CASSLNQGATEAFF. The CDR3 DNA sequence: TGTGCCAGCAGCCTGAACCAGGGGGCCACTGAAGCTTTCTTT.

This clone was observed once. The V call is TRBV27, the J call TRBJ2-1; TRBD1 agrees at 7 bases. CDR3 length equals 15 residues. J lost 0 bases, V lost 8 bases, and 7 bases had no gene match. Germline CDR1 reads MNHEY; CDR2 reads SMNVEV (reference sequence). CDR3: CASCPGQPSYNEQFF. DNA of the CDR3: TGTGCCAGCTGCCCGGGACAGCCCTCCTACAATGAGCAGTTCTTC.

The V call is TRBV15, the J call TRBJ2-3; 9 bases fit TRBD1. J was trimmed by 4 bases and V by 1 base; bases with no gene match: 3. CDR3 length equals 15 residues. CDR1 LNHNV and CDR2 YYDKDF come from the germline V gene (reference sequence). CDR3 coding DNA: TGTGCCACCAGCAGAGGCGACAGGGGGGCAGATACGCAGTATTTT. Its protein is CATSRGDRGADTQYF.

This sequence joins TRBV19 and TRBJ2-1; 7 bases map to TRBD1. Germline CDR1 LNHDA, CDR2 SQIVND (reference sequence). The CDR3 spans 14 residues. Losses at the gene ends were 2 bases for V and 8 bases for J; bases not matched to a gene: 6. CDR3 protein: CASSIITGDYEQFF. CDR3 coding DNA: TGTGCCAGTAGTATAATAACAGGGGATTATGAGCAGTTCTTC.